This entry describes one T cell receptor (beta chain). Its antigen is currently not known. Base qualities were left out, and no much larger clone turns up one base away. V loses 0 bases of germline sequence and J loses 5 bases, and the interval between the two ends is 16 bases. The CDR3 runs 16 residues from the cysteine to the phenylalanine. Only the CDR3 DNA is retained, 48 bases long and in frame from the first base. Looking up the germline V gene yields CDR1 SGDLS and CDR2 YYNGEE. The library was made by the immunoSEQ multiplex PCR assay. For the multiplex PCR, a mixture combining 60 forward primers for TCR Vbeta segments and 13 reverse primers for TCR Jbeta segments was used. Amplification of the CDR3 region of rearranged TCR beta genes was performed with a multiplex PCR assay on genomic DNA. Amplified TCR beta libraries were sequenced as 87-base-pair reads on the Illumina HiSeq System. The study's processing was this. In a later analysis, some 80 million unique TCR beta chains were counted across the roughly 700 repertoires, and approximately 9.9 million of these chains were shared by at least two donors. A nearest-neighbor algorithm error-corrected the raw reads and collapsed the reads into unique sequences, merging closely related sequences to remove PCR and sequencing errors. Alignment of CDR3 sequences to IMGT reference sequences was used to assign V, D and J gene segments. Each retained sequence needed at least a six-nucleotide match to both a V gene segment and a J gene segment. A rearrangement counted as productive if the CDR3 had no stop codons and remained in frame with V and J, and every other rearrangement counted as non-productive. CDR3 was defined according to IMGT convention as the region running from the second conserved V-encoded cysteine to the conserved J-encoded phenylalanine. Sequences without an unambiguous match to a single V gene segment were excluded from the earlier analysis of 450 to 750 of the donors. In an earlier analysis of approximately 500 of the donors, a V segment was called functional when productive rearrangements were above 56.7%, and segregating when the standard deviation between donors exceeded 5%. A statistical classification framework was built for diagnosing cytomegalovirus status from the catalog of TCR beta chain sequences. A later analysis assigned V and J genes by comparing TCR nucleotide sequences with IMGT/GENE-DB human TR gene sequences. Using the TCRdist pipeline, a later analysis assigned CDR3 sequences along with most-parsimonious VDJ recombination scenarios. In a later analysis, each TCR beta chain was defined by its CDR3 amino acid sequence together with its V-gene family, and reads lacking a unique V-gene family were excluded. As a way to deal with suspected cross-contamination and a sequencing artifact, a later analysis dropped more than 500 nucleotide sequences that were highly shared and had low generation probability. In a later analysis, a clonal expansion index was calculated for each public chain from normalized within-repertoire ranks of inferred template counts. In a later analysis, generation probabilities were computed using a VDJ recombination model fitted to out-of-frame rearrangements, and the results were checked against IGoR. In a later analysis, hypergeometric tests were used to score TCR-TCR, TCR-HLA and TCR-CMV co-occurrence, with a repertoire-size bias correction applied to TCR pairs. To estimate false discovery rates, a later analysis permuted the HLA or CMV assignments 20 times. A later analysis grouped co-occurring TCRs with DBSCAN, adding TCRdist sequence similarity when clustering within HLA-allele-positive subsets. For co-occurrence clustering, repertoires with fewer than 30,000 or more than 120,000 public chains were excluded, along with 5 or 6 repertoires with anomalous nucleotide sharing. The source is immuneACCESS, and TCRdb retained only in-frame sequences with V and J called. Part of the clones is not carried over; for the studies checked, unresolved V genes explain less than half of this, and the remainder is unexplained. The D gene and trimming were derived from the DNA, and the V and J assignments and clone size from that table. Here the sample has 150,000 or so clones; about 84% occur a single time. Roughly 5.3% of the sample belongs to the ten largest clones.

This specimen belongs to a study of cytomegalovirus exposure and HLA in healthy donors (dated by TCRdb to about 2017). Background for the entire study: According to an earlier analysis of 587 of the donors, roughly 180 million T cells yielded 100 million or so unique TCR beta sequences and about 300 Gb of sequence data. Every discovery cohort repertoire had been produced on one sequencing platform. An earlier analysis of approximately 630 of the donors applied high-throughput TCR beta sequencing to assess whether each TCR beta V gene segment acted as functional or pseudogenic. A later analysis re-analyzed previously published TCR beta repertoires from 650 to 800 donors and added high-resolution HLA genotyping to study TCR occurrence patterns. A separate validation cohort of over a hundred different subjects was used in addition to the 666-subject first cohort. Alongside the repertoire data, information on donor age, sex, ethnicity and CMV serostatus was compiled. In the later analysis, no new phenotypic data were used to find candidate immune exposures; instead, reliance was placed on TCR beta sequences and their occurrence across donors. Roughly 310 gigabases of sequencing data and approximately 85 million unique TCR sequences were included in an early release covering about 620 HLA-typed donors. High-throughput TCR immunosequencing, statistical association of individual TCRs with disease status, and machine learning were combined to predict cytomegalovirus infection status. The aim of the study was to test whether cataloging public T cell receptors could identify signatures of past pathogen exposure. Typing coverage varied by locus: 629-630 donors for A, B, C, DRB1 and DQB1; roughly 510 for DQA1; more than 600 for DPA1; roughly 450 for DPB1. The T cell repertoires of 666 subjects were profiled by immunosequencing and related to cytomegalovirus serostatus. Because of strong linkage in the cohort, a handful of DR-DQ haplotypes were treated as single units for association and clustering. Of the 300 to 450 genotyped donors, 81% were placed in the genetic ancestry cluster associated with self-reported Caucasian donors. On average, roughly 240,000 unique TCR beta nucleotide sequences were sequenced per donor among some 420 genotyped donors of the cohort, with about 19% of those sequences being non-productive. In a later genetic analysis, genome-wide SNP genotypes for about 60% of the 666 donors were used, and that subset was treated as a discovery cohort. HLA typing included class I and class II loci at four-digit resolution.

Study-wide findings and limitations: A total of fewer than 200 TCR beta chains were listed by the study as associated with cytomegalovirus. According to a later genetic analysis, donors in an Asian-associated ancestry cluster had fewer N-insertions in productive TCRs than the roughly 670-donor mean. An association between a missense DCLRE1C variant and V-gene and J-gene trimming of TCR beta chains was found in a later genetic analysis and replicated in an independent cohort. An earlier analysis of around 500 of the donors showed that most TCR beta V segments appeared in productive rearrangements either about 87% or about 30% of the time, which broadly matched IMGT annotations. For the cohort, immune exposure information was limited to CMV serostatus. Specific HLA alleles were associated with some 15,000 TCR beta sequences at a false discovery rate of 0.05 in a later analysis. Linkage disequilibrium might explain the correlated functional status among segregating V segments, but an unknown experimental factor could not be excluded. The authors suggested that the approach could potentially be extended to other disease states and immunological phenotypes. Because the 87-base-pair reads could not distinguish some IMGT-functional V segments, including TRBV6-2 and TRBV6-3, those segments were excluded. The classifier was reported to diagnose cytomegalovirus status with high specificity and sensitivity in both the original cohort and the validation cohort. Roughly uniform sequencing depth across donors was assumed in presence/absence analyses, although this assumption may not hold. In vitro tests confirmed that a few of the cytomegalovirus-associated TCR beta chains recognize cytomegalovirus antigens. Because HLA typing was unavailable for some donors at each locus, only the typed subset was used in association tests. Because counts were too low, around 17 rarely observed V segments, including chromosome 9 orphons, were left out of the earlier analysis of some 640 of the donors. In a later analysis, TCR association rates were found to vary across HLA loci, with the most associated TCRs seen for DRB1 alleles and the fewest for HLA-C alleles. Assigning TCR associations to individual alleles was difficult when HLA alleles, especially DR and DQ, strongly co-occurred. Most CMV-associated TCR beta chains appeared to be HLA-restricted in a later analysis, and the HLA associations seemed to be driven largely by CMV exposure. The cohort was sequenced for TCR beta chains only, and without alpha or paired-chain data the features that could be detected were limited. A further reported finding was that TCR beta sequences accurately predicted the HLA-A and HLA-B alleles for most subjects in the first cohort. A later analysis reported that several top co-occurrence clusters appeared linked to parvovirus B19, influenza, CMV and Epstein-Barr virus. Across donors, most TCR sequences were observed very rarely, whereas some public TCRs were present in many individuals. A later analysis found that HLA-associated TCR beta chains were more clonally expanded and had lower generation probabilities than equally common non-associated chains. A cluster of highly shared sequence variants was judged likely to represent a technical artifact of the sequencing pipeline.

In total, roughly 670 healthy bone marrow donors made up the cohort. Cohort members were all nominally healthy when sampled, although unrecorded immune exposures were likely present. The donor was CMV seropositive and belonged to the group of over 250 seropositive cohort members. Every donor gave a peripheral blood sample, and the peripheral blood mononuclear cells from that sample were used for TCR beta sequencing. The Qiagen DNeasy Blood Extraction Kit was used to extract genomic DNA from the blood cell samples. This clonotype originated in a woman aged 40 to 49 in good health and CMV-seropositive. The sequence is built from TRBV9 and TRBJ2-3; the D gene is perhaps TRBD2, from 6 matching bases. The sample taken for sequencing was PBMCs. The DNA reads as follows: TGTGCCAGCAGCGTAGGACCGGGAGCGGCGGTAGATACGCAGTATTTT. It specifies CASSVGPGAAVDTQYF.